A single sample is the source of the 26 T cell receptor beta chains below, sequenced in a study of shared clonotypes between healthy human individuals (dated by TCRdb to 2019 to 2021). Library construction relied on the immunoSEQ multiplex PCR assay. Here the immuneACCESS table is served through TCRdb, limited to in-frame sequences with V and J called. Missing clones are a known gap in these copies; in checked studies unresolved V genes cover under half, and the rest lacks a known reason. Recorded for this sample are about 680,000 clones; less than 80% of them occurred a single time. The ten top clones hold around 1.8% of the sample. Sequencing was performed on memory CD4+ T cells sorted from blood. The sample's cell subset or site label, in plain terms: CD45RA-negative fraction. The receptors derive from a woman aged 25 to 39 in good health.

The CDR3 nucleotides are TGTGCCAGCAGACAACAGGGGGGAATGGGCTACACCTTC. Translating it yields CASRQQGGMGYTF. The chain joins TRBV6-5 to TRBJ1-2, with TRBD1 identical over 8 bases. The CDR3 length is 13 residues. V dropped 6 bases and J dropped 8; count of bases not matched to a gene: 8. Germline CDR1 is MNHEY and CDR2 is SVGAGI.

V is TRBV4-1 and J is TRBJ1-4, with D perhaps matching TRBD1 (6 bases). Germline CDR1 and CDR2: MGHRA and YSYEKL. V shed 5 bases and J shed 8 bases, with 30 bases lying between them. This CDR3 comprises 19 residues. The CDR3 DNA sequence: TGCGCCAGCAGCTATTTGACTCCCCCTAACGGCAGGGGTTACGAAAAACTGTTTTTT. It yields the protein CASSYLTPPNGRGYEKLFF.

Only a few counts were recorded for this clone. The rearrangement links TRBV4-1 to TRBJ1-2; D is perhaps TRBD1 (6 bases). V was shortened by 4 bases and J by 6 bases, with 15 bases between the two germline ends. Germline values: CDR1 MGHRA, CDR2 YSYEKL. The CDR3 contains 14 residues. In nucleotides, the CDR3 is TGCGCCAGCAGCCCCAGCGGGACAACTCATGGCTACACCTTC. It translates to CASSPSGTTHGYTF.

The chain is built from TRBV21-1 and TRBJ1-2; the table's D call TRBD1 went unverified against the DNA. TRBV21-1 is a pseudogene segment. The CDR3 is made up of 15 amino acids. The CDR3 loop reads CASSKAPGEHYGYTF. CDR3 nucleotides: TGTGCCAGCAGCAAAGCCCCAGGGGAACATTATGGCTACACCTTC.

The chain recombines TRBV2 with TRBJ2-2, with 7 bases identical to TRBD2. The V and J ends lost 8 bases and 0 bases, in that order; junction bases with no gene match: 9. The CDR3 has 16 amino acids. The germline CDR1 and CDR2 sequences are SNHLY and FYNNEI. CDR3 sequence: CASGGPGGTNTGELFF. The CDR3 region has the DNA TGTGCCAGCGGAGGGCCGGGAGGCACGAACACCGGGGAGCTGTTTTTT.

The gene calls are TRBV28 and TRBJ2-2; 8 nucleotides align to TRBD1. V gave up 4 bases and J gave up 7 bases; unmatched junction bases: 5. CDR3 size: 14 residues. Per the germline V gene, CDR1 is MDHEN and CDR2 is SYDVKM. CDR3 sequence reads: CASSSQGAGGELFF. The CDR3 DNA reads TGTGCCAGCAGTTCCCAGGGGGCGGGCGGGGAGCTGTTTTTT. The full variable domain, completed using reference TRBV28 and TRBJ2-2, is DVKVTQSSRYLVKRTGEKVFLECVQDMDHENMFWYRQDPGLGLRLIYFSYDVKMKEKGDIPEGYSVSREKKERFSLILESASTNQTSMYLCASSSQGAGGELFFGEGSRLTVL.

This clone occurred a few times. The chain joins TRBV14 to TRBJ1-2; D perhaps matches TRBD1 (6 bases). V lost 1 base and J 4 bases, leaving 7 bases between the germline ends. Germline CDR1 SGHDN, CDR2 FVKESK. The CDR3 loop spans 13 amino acids. CDR3 sequence: CASSQGQVYGYTF. The CDR3 DNA reads as TGTGCCAGCAGCCAAGGACAGGTCTATGGCTACACCTTC.

Ten or more counts support this clone. The CDR3 loop is CASSTRGTGRMNTEAFF. The CDR3 DNA is TGTGCCAGCAGTACCCGAGGTACCGGACGAATGAACACTGAAGCTTTCTTT. The genes are TRBV28 and TRBJ1-1; D unclear. The CDR3 has 17 residues. CDR1 MDHEN and CDR2 SYDVKM come from the germline V gene. Trimming took off 5 bases at V and 0 bases at J, with 19 bases between the two ends.

The chain joins TRBV2 to TRBJ2-6, with unresolved D. V lost 2 bases, J lost 2 bases, and 4 bases lay in between. Germline CDR1 SNHLY, CDR2 FYNNEI. There are 14 residues in the CDR3. The CDR3 nucleotides are TGTGCCAGCAGTGAACTAACTGGGGCCAACGTCCTGACTTTC. Protein product: CASSELTGANVLTF.

This clone has a handful of counts. The chain recombines TRBV30 with TRBJ2-3; 12 bases map to TRBD2. The CDR3 extends over 16 amino acids. V dropped 1 base and J dropped 14; count of bases not matched to a gene: 16. Germline V gene data show CDR1 as GTSNPN and CDR2 as SVGIG (reference sequence). The CDR3 reads CAWSGPTSGRLEVWYF. CDR3 coding DNA: TGTGCCTGGAGTGGCCCGACTAGCGGGAGATTGGAGGTGTGGTATTTT.

J is TRBJ2-3 and V is TRBV9; 12 bases are shared with TRBD2. The trim removed 3 bases at V and 2 bases at J, leaving 4 bases unmatched. The CDR3 extends over 16 amino acids. Germline CDR1 reads SGDLS; CDR2 reads YYNGEE. The CDR3 loop is CASSAGLAGLTDTQYF. CDR3 in DNA: TGTGCCAGCAGCGCGGGACTAGCGGGCCTCACAGATACGCAGTATTTT.

This chain joins TRBV5-4 and TRBJ2-7; D gene uncertain. This CDR3 has 14 amino acids. Germline CDR1 reads SGHNT; CDR2 reads YYREEE (reference sequence). Trimming shortened V by 0 bases and J by 0 bases, and 7 bases separated the two germline ends. The CDR3 DNA reads TGTGCCAGCAGCTTGGACGGTAACTCCTACGAGCAGTACTTC. Translated: CASSLDGNSYEQYF.

V usage is TRBV6-4 and J usage is TRBJ2-7, with D possibly called TRBD1 or TRBD2 (5 bases each). The CDR3 totals 13 residues. Per germline, CDR1 MRHNA and CDR2 SNTAGT. Trimming removed 4 bases at V and 5 bases at J, with 12 bases between. CDR3 bases: TGTGCCAGCAGTGTTCGGCCGGGGCACGAGCAGTACTTC. Protein: CASSVRPGHEQYF.

V gene TRBV29-1 combines with J gene TRBJ2-1; 9 bases line up with TRBD1. The CDR3 covers 14 residues. Germline V gene data show CDR1 as SQVTM and CDR2 as ANQGSEA. Trimming cost V 6 bases and J 9 bases; bases outside gene matches: 12. The CDR3 coding sequence is TGCAGCGTCCTCCTCGGACAGGGGATGGGTGAGCAGTTCTTC. Translating gives CSVLLGQGMGEQFF.

The chain links TRBV19 to TRBJ1-5; D call uncertain. CDR1 is LNHDA, CDR2 SQIVND, per germline (reference sequence). Deletions cut 5 bases from V and 3 bases from J, with 14 bases between. This CDR3 spans 15 amino acids. CDR3 bases: TGTGCCAGTAGTCAGGCGGCGGGTTTCAATCAGCCCCAGCATTTT. Translated, it gives CASSQAAGFNQPQHF.

This sequence joins TRBV7-8 and TRBJ2-3; TRBD1 aligns across 9 bases. Germline V gives CDR1 SGHVS, CDR2 FQNEAQ. V lost 6 bases and J lost 1; bases outside the gene matches: 2. The CDR3 covers 14 residues. The CDR3 DNA follows: TGTGCCAGCAGGAGGACAGGGGGCACAGATACGCAGTATTTT. Amino acid sequence: CASRRTGGTDTQYF.

Worth noting for this clone: At the DNA level, this CDR3 is encoded by other sequences in the same sample as well. The DNA for the CDR3 is TGTGCCACCAGCAGAGATCGTCCCGATGAGCAGTTCTTC. It is translated as CATSRDRPDEQFF. The chain links TRBV15 to TRBJ2-1, with D uncertain. Per the germline V gene, CDR1 is LNHNV and CDR2 is YYDKDF (reference sequence). V was trimmed by 0 bases and J by 8 bases, leaving 8 bases between them. CDR3 length equals 13 residues. Full variable domain (outside the CDR3, taken from reference TRBV15 and TRBJ2-1): DAMVIQNPRYQVTQFGKPVTLSCSQTLNHNVMYWYQQKSSQAPKLLFHYYDKDFNNEADTPDNFQSRRPNTSFCFLDIRSPGLGDTAMYLCATSRDRPDEQFFGPGTRLTVL.

The chain recombines TRBV19 with TRBJ1-4, with D perhaps TRBD1 (5 bases). CDR3 length: 15 residues. The V end lost 1 base, the J end lost 5 bases, and 11 bases lay between the germline ends. Germline values: CDR1 LNHDA, CDR2 SQIVND (reference sequence). The chain's CDR3 is CASSIGGGYNEKLFF. Written as DNA, the CDR3 is TGTGCCAGTAGTATAGGGGGCGGCTACAATGAAAAACTGTTTTTT.

This chain joins TRBV2 and TRBJ1-2; D is uncertain. CDR3 size: 14 residues. Trimming pared 6 bases from V and 7 bases from J, leaving 18 bases between. Germline V lookup: CDR1 SNHLY, CDR2 FYNNEI. CDR3 in DNA: TGTGCCAGCAGCTTGGAGAGTTACACGTCTGGCTACACCTTC. It codes for CASSLESYTSGYTF.

The chain is built from TRBV29-1 and TRBJ1-1, with a weak D call TRBD1 (6 bases). V was shortened by 4 bases and J by 8 bases, with 20 bases between the two germline ends. The CDR3 totals 14 residues. CDR1 is SQVTM and CDR2 is ANQGSEA in the germline V gene. This chain's CDR3 is CSVVGKFKGVEAFF. CDR3 coding DNA: TGCAGCGTTGTAGGAAAGTTCAAGGGGGTAGAAGCTTTCTTT.

This chain uses TRBV27 with TRBJ2-1; 10 bases are a match to TRBD2. The ends lost 6 bases at V and 5 bases at J; junction bases unmatched: 10. Per germline, CDR1 MNHEY and CDR2 SMNVEV (reference sequence). The length of the CDR3 is 16 residues. As DNA, the CDR3 is TGTGCCAGCAGCCCCCCTAGCGGGAGTTGGCACAATGAGCAGTTCTTC. Amino acid sequence: CASSPPSGSWHNEQFF.

V is TRBV19 and J is TRBJ1-5, with D perhaps matching TRBD1 (6 bases). Germline V lookup: CDR1 LNHDA, CDR2 SQIVND (reference sequence). Trimming took 6 bases from V and 9 from J, leaving 15 bases between them. There are 13 residues in the CDR3. The CDR3 nucleotides read TGTGCCAGTAGCTATACAGGGCTTGCGCCCCAGCATTTT. Its protein product is CASSYTGLAPQHF.

The V and J genes are TRBV11-2 and TRBJ2-1; 7 bases are a match to TRBD2. The CDR3 is made up of 14 amino acids. The V segment lost 5 bases and the J segment 4 bases; nucleotides outside the gene matches: 5. Germline V CDR1 and CDR2: SGHAT, FQNNGV. The chain's CDR3 is CASSRDYLYNEQFF. The CDR3 nucleotides are TGTGCCAGCAGCCGGGACTACCTGTACAATGAGCAGTTCTTC.

V gene TRBV11-1 combines with J gene TRBJ2-3; D might be TRBD1 (5 bases). The CDR3 has 14 amino acids. Per the germline V gene, CDR1 is SGHAT and CDR2 is FQDESV (reference sequence). Trimming pared 1 base from V and 0 bases from J, leaving 5 bases between. The CDR3 bases are TGTGCCAGCAGCTTAGGGACAAGCACAGATACGCAGTATTTT. Translation gives CASSLGTSTDTQYF.

The sample holds a few counts of this clone. V and J are TRBV2 and TRBJ2-3; no firm D call. CDR1 and CDR2 (germline): SNHLY, FYNNEI. Trimming removed 6 bases at V and 0 bases at J, with 4 bases between. The CDR3 covers 12 residues. The CDR3 reads CASSQSTDTQYF. The CDR3 DNA is TGTGCCAGCAGCCAAAGCACAGATACGCAGTATTTT.

This clone was observed a single time. The chain couples TRBV28 to TRBJ2-7; 10 bases map to TRBD2. The CDR3 loop spans 15 amino acids. Per germline, CDR1 MDHEN and CDR2 SYDVKM. The V gene end was trimmed by 2 bases and the J gene end by 3 bases; junction bases not matched to a gene: 4. CDR3 amino acids: CASSLPPSGSYEQYF. CDR3 coding DNA: TGTGCCAGCAGTTTACCGCCTAGCGGGAGCTACGAGCAGTACTTC.